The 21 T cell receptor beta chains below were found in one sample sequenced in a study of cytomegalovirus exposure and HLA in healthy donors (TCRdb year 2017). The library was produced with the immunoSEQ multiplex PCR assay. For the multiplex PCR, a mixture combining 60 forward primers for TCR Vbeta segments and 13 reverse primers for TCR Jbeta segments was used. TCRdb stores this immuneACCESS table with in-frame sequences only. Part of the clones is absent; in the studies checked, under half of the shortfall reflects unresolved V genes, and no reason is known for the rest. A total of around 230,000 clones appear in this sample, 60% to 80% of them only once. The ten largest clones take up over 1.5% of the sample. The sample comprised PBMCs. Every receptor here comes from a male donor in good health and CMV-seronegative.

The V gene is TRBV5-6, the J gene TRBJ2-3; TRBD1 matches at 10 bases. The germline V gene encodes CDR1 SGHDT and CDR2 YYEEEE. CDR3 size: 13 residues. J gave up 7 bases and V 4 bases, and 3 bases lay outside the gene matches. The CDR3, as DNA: TGTGCCAGCAGCCGGGACAGGGGCAATACGCAGTATTTT. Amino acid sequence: CASSRDRGNTQYF. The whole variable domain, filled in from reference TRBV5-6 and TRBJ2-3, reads DAGVTQSPTHLIKTRGQQVTLRCSPKSGHDTVSWYQQALGQGPQFIFQYYEEEERQRGNFPDRFSGHQFPNYSSELNVNALLLGDSALYLCASSRDRGNTQYFGPGTRLTVL.

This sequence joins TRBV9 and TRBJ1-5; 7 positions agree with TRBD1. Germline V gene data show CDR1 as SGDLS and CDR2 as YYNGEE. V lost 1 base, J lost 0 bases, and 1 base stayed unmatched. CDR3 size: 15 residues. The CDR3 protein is CASSVTGDSNQPQHF. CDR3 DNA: TGTGCCAGCAGCGTAACAGGGGATAGCAATCAGCCCCAGCATTTT.

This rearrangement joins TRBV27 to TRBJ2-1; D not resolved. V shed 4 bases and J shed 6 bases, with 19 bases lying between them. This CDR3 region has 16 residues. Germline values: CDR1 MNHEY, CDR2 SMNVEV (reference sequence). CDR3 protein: CASSYQSRPQVNEQFF. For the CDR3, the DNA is TGTGCCAGCAGTTACCAGTCCCGCCCCCAAGTCAATGAGCAGTTCTTC.

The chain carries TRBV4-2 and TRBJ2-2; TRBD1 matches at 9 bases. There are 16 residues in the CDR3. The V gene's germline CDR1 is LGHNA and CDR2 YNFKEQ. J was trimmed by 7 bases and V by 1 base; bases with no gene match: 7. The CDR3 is CASSQGDRGGGGELFF. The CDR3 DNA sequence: TGTGCCAGCAGCCAAGGAGACAGGGGGGGTGGCGGGGAGCTGTTTTTT.

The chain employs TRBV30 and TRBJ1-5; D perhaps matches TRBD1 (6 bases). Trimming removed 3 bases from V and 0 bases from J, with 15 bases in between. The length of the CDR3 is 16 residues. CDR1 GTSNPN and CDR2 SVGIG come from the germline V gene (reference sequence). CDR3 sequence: CAWSLNTGISNQPQHF. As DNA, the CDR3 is TGTGCCTGGAGCTTAAACACAGGGATTAGCAATCAGCCCCAGCATTTT. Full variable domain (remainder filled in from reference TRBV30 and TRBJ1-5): SQTIHQWPATLVQPVGSPLSLECTVEGTSNPNLYWYRQAAGRGLQLLFYSVGIGQISSEVPQNLSASRPQDRQFILSSKKLLLSDSGFYLCAWSLNTGISNQPQHFGDGTRLSIL.

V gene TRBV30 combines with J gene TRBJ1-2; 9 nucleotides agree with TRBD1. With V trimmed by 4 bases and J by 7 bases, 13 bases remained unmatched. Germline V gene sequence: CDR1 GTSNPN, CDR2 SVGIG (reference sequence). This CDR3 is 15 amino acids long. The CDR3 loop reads CAWTLLTGGVRGYTF. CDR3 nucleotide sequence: TGTGCCTGGACCCTACTGACAGGGGGGGTCCGTGGCTACACCTTC.

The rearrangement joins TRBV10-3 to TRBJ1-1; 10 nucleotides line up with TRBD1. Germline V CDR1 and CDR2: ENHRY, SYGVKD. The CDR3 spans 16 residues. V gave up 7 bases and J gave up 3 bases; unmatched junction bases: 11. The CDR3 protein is CAINDRGPRGDTEAFF. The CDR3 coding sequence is TGTGCCATCAATGACAGGGGGCCAAGGGGGGACACTGAAGCTTTCTTT.

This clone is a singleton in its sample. The CDR3 DNA reads TGTGCCAGCAGCCCCAGACTAGCGGGAGGGTCGAACACCGGGGAGCTGTTTTTT. It is translated as CASSPRLAGGSNTGELFF. The chain couples TRBV11-2 to TRBJ2-2; TRBD2 matches at 14 bases. Unmatched junction bases numbered 5, after V lost 5 bases and J lost 0 bases. This CDR3 is built from 18 residues. From germline, CDR1 is SGHAT and CDR2 FQNNGV. Combining the CDR3 with reference TRBV11-2 and TRBJ2-2 gives the whole variable domain EAGVAQSPRYKIIEKRQSVAFWCNPISGHATLYWYQQILGQGPKLLIQFQNNGVVDDSQLPKDRFSAERLKGVDSTLKIQPAKLEDSAVYLCASSPRLAGGSNTGELFFGEGSRLTVL.

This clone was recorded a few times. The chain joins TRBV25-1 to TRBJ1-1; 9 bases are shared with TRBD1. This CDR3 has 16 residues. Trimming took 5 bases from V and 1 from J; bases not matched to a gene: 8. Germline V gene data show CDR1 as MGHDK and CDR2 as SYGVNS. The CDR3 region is CASSFTGGSGNTEAFF. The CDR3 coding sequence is TGTGCCAGCAGTTTTACAGGGGGCTCTGGGAACACTGAAGCTTTCTTT. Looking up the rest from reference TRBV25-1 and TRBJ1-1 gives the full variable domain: EADIYQTPRYLVIGTGKKITLECSQTMGHDKMYWYQQDPGMELHLIHYSYGVNSTEKGDLSSESTVSRIRTEHFPLTLESARPSHTSQYLCASSFTGGSGNTEAFFGQGTRLTVV.

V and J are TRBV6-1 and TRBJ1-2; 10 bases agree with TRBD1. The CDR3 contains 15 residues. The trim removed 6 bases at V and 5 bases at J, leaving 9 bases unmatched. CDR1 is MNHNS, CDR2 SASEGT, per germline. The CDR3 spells CASSATGGAWYGYTF. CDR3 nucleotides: TGTGCCAGCAGCGCGACAGGGGGCGCTTGGTATGGCTACACCTTC.

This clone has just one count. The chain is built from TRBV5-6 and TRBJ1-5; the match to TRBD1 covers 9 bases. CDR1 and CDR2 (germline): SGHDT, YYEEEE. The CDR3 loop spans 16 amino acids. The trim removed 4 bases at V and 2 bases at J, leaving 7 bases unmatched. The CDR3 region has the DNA TGTGCCAGCAGCACTCGGGACAGGGACGGCAATCAGCCCCAGCATTTT. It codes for CASSTRDRDGNQPQHF.

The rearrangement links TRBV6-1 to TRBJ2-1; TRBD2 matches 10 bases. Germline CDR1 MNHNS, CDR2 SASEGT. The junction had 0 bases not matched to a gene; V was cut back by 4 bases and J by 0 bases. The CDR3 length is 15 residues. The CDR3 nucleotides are TGTGCCAGCAGTGCTAGCGGGGGCTCCTACAATGAGCAGTTCTTC. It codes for CASSASGGSYNEQFF.

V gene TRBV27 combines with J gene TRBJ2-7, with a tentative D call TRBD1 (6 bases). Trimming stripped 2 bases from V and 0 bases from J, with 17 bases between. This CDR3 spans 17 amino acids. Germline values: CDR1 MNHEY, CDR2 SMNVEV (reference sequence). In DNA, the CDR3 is TGTGCCAGCAGTTTAATCGGCAAGGACAGACTCTCCTACGAGCAGTACTTC. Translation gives CASSLIGKDRLSYEQYF.

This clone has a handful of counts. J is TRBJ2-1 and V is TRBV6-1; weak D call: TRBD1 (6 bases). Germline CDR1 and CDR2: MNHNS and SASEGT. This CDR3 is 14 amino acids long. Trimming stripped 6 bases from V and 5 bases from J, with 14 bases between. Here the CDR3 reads CASRNRVADNEQFF. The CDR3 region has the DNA TGTGCCAGCAGAAACAGGGTTGCGGACAATGAGCAGTTCTTC.

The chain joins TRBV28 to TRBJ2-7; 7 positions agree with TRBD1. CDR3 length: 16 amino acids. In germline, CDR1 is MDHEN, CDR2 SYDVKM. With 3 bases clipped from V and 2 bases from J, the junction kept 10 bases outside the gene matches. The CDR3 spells CASSLSPGTAPYEQYF. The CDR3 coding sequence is TGTGCCAGCAGTTTGTCCCCCGGGACAGCACCCTACGAGCAGTACTTC.

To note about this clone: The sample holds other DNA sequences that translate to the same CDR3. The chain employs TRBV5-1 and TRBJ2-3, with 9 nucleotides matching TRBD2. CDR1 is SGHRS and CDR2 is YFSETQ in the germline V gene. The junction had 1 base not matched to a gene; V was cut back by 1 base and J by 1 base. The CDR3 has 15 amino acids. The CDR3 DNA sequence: TGCGCCAGCAGCTTGTTAGCGGGGGGCACAGATACGCAGTATTTT. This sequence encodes CASSLLAGGTDTQYF. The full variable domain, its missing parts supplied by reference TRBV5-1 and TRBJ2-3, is KAGVTQTPRYLIKTRGQQVTLSCSPISGHRSVSWYQQTPGQGLQFLFEYFSETQRNKGNFPGRFSGRQFSNSRSEMNVSTLELGDSALYLCASSLLAGGTDTQYFGPGTRLTVL.

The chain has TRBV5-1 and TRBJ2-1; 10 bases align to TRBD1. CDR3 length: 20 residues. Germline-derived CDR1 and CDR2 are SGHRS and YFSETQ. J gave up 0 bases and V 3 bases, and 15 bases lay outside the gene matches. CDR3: CASSSYGTGDAESSYNEQFF. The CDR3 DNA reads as TGCGCCAGCAGCTCGTATGGGACAGGGGATGCGGAAAGCTCCTACAATGAGCAGTTCTTC.

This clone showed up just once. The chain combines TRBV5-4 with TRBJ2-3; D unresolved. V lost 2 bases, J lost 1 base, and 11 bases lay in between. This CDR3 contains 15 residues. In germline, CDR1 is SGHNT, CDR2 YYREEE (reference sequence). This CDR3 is CASSFYRPGTDTQYF. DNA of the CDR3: TGTGCCAGCAGCTTCTACCGTCCTGGCACAGATACGCAGTATTTT.

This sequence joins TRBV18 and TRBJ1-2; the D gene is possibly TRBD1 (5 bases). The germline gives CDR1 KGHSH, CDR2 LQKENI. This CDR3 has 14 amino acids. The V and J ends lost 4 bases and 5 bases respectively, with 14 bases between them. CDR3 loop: CASSLLDISYGYTF. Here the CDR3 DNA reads TGTGCCAGCTCACTCTTGGACATCTCTTATGGCTACACCTTC.

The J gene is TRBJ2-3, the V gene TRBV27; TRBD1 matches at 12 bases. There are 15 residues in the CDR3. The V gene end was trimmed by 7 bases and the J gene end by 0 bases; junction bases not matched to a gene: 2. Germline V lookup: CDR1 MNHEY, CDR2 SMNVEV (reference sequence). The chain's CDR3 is CASKGQGASTDTQYF. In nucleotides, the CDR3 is TGTGCCAGCAAGGGACAGGGGGCGAGCACAGATACGCAGTATTTT.

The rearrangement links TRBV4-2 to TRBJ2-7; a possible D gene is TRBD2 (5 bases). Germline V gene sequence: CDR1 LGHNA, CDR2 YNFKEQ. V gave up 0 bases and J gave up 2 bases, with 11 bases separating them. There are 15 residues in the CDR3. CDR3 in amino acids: CASSQDWTVTYEQYF. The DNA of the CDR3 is TGTGCCAGCAGCCAAGATTGGACTGTCACCTACGAGCAGTACTTC.